This entry is about one T cell receptor (beta chain). The sample originates from a study of shared clonotypes between healthy human individuals. Study-wide context: A few men and a couple of women, aged 18 to 49, were donors.

Adults of Caucasian background living in Nashville, Tennessee made up all donors. CD4+ cells were split into CD45RA+ naive and CD45RA-negative memory subsets. J lost 0 bases, V lost 6 bases, and 9 bases had no gene match. Looked up from germline, CDR1 is SGHRS and CDR2 is YFSETQ. The CDR3 is 16 amino acids. For sorted subsets, 150 to 200 ng DNA per replicate equaled 33,000 or so T cell genomes. Clones were sequenced by immunoSEQ multiplex PCR, and TCRdb holds only the in-frame ones, with some missing. Of some 1.5 million clones in the sample, 95% to 99% are singletons; the top ten hold roughly 0.45%. Sequences were obtained from naive CD4+ T cells sorted from blood. The subset is: CD45RA+ positively selected. The chain uses TRBV5-1 and TRBJ2-1; 7 bases align to TRBD2. The sequence came from a man aged 25-40 years in good health. CDR3 region: CASTRGRARSYNEQFF. The DNA of the CDR3 is TGCGCCAGCACCCGAGGGAGGGCCCGCTCCTACAATGAGCAGTTCTTC.